The sequence of this T cell receptor beta chain was determined in a study of blood T cell repertoires in COVID-19. Study information: There were acute and convalescent COVID-19 samples, and they came from the United States, Italy and Spain. PBMCs, B-cell-depleted T cells, or T cells were the source of the cDNA or gDNA that made up the material.

The CDR3 sequence is 15 residues long. The ends were cut back, 2 bases at V and 5 bases at J, with 15 bases in the middle. The germline gives CDR1 SGHAT, CDR2 FQNNGV. The method was immunoSEQ multiplex PCR; TCRdb's version includes in-frame clones alone and lacks a portion of them. The data contain more than 300,000 clones, over 85% of them singletons. This clone was observed once. The specimen was PBMCs or T cells enriched from blood (not recorded which). The TCR sequence derives from a woman aged 25 to 39 who had recovered from COVID-19. The chain carries TRBV11-2 and TRBJ2-5, with a tentative D call TRBD2 (5 bases). The CDR3 loop reads CASSLLLTTQETQYF. Written as DNA, the CDR3 is TGTGCCAGCAGCTTACTTTTGACTACCCAGGAGACCCAGTACTTC.